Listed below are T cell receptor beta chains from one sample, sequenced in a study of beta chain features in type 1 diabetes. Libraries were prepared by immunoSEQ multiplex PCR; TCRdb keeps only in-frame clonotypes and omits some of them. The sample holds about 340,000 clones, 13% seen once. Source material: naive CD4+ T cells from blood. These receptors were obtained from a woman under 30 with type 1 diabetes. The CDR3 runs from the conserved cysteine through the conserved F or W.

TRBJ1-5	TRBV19	CASSSTLPRGADQPQHF
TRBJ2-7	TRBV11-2	CASSPPAQRQAGKYF
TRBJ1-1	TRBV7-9	CASSLRGENTEAFF
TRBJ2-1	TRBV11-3	CASSPHWSSYNEQFF
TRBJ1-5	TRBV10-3	CAISARDSNQPQHF
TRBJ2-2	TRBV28	CASSQGRGPTGELFF
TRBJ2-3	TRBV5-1	CASKEVLTSGIADTQYF
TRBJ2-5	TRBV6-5	CASSYGPGGPETQYF
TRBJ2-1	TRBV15	CATSRVYEAGEWFF
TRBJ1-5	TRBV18	CASSPNGEVSQPQHF
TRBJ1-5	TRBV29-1	CSVAGARNQPQHF
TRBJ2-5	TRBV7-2	CASSSPGNQETQYF
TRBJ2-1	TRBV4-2	CASSPTAGVDEQFF
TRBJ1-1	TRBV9	CASSVDPSGMNTEAFF
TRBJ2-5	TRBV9	CASSVVGGETQYF
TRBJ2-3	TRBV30	CAWSHGDTQYF
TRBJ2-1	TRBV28	CASRQRQGKIF
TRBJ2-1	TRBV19	CASTRTGGAYNEQFF
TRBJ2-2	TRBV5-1	CASSPRSIAGVSGELFF
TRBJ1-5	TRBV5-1	CASSPTGNQPQHF
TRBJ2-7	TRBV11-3	CASSYGEEGYEQYF
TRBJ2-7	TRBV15	CATSSRRGYLYEQYF
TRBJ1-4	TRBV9	CASSVAGVNEKLFF
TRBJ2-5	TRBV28	CASRKVAGGWTQYF
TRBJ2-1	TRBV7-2	CASSPQGTSGYNEQFF
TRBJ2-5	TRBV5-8	CASSYSTGGLGPAGETQYF
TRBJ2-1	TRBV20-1	CSGQNSNEQFF
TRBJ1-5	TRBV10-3	CAISEQVNQPQHF
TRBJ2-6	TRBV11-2	CASSPTTGANVLTF
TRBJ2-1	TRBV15	CATSRAGTYNEQFF
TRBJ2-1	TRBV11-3	CASSGWGEAGGPDEQFF